This T cell receptor (beta chain) was captured in a study of neoadjuvant anti-PD-1 for oral cavity cancer. Blood libraries mostly used roughly 520 ng genomic DNA, six replicates each. Sequenced by immunoSEQ multiplex PCR; TCRdb stores in-frame clones only, minus some. The sample comprises about 6,800 clones, approximately 74% of which are singletons, and roughly 2.5% rests with the top ten. Analysis of PBMCs was direct, with no culture step. The source material was PBMCs, sampled before nivolumab (anti-PD-1) treatment. The clonotype originates from a person aged 40 to 85 with oral cavity squamous cell carcinoma.

The CDR3: CASSSRGPSYEQYF. The DNA for the CDR3 is TGTGCCAGCAGTTCCCGGGGGCCTTCCTACGAGCAGTACTTC. J is TRBJ2-7 and V is TRBV27, with D perhaps given as TRBD1 or TRBD2 (6 bases each). V lost 4 bases, J lost 1 base, and 11 bases lay in between. CDR1 and CDR2 from the germline V gene are MNHEY and SMNVEV (reference sequence). The CDR3 covers 14 residues.